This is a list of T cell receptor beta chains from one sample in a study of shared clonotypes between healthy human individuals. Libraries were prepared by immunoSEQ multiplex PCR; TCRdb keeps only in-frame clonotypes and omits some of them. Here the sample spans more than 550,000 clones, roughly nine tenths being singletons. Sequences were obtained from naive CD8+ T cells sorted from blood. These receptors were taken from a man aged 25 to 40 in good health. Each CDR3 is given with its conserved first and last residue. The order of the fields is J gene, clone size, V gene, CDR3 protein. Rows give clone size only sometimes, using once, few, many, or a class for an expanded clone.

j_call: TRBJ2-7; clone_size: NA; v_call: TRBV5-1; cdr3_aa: CASSSYLLYEQYF
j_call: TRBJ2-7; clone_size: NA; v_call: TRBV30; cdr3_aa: CAGAGTGDPEQYF
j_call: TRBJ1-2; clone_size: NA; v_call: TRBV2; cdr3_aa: CASRPGGFGYGYTF
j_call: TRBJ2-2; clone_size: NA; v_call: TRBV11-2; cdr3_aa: CASSITGVTGELFF
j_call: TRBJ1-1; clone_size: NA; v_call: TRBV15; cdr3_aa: CATSRDLDRGKMNTEAFF
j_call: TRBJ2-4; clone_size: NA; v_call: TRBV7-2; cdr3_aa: CASSFPQGAKNIQYF
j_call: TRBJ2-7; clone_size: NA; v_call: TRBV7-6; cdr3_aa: CASSLPGGNYEQYF
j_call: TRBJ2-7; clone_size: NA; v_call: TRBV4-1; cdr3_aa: CASSLRDGTYEQYF
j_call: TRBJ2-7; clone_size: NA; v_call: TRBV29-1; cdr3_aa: CSAGGVDSSYEQYF
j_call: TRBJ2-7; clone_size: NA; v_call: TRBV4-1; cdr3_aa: CASSQVERGYEQYF
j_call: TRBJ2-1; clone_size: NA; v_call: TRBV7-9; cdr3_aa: CASSLALAGGPGNEQFF
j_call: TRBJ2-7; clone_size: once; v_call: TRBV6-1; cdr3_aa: CASSEAHRYEQYF